This T cell receptor beta chain was recorded in a study of vaccination effects on CD4 cells after COVID-19. Study at large: Post-vaccine sampling occurred a median 72 days after the second dose.

The CDR3 spans 13 residues. The J segment lost 6 bases and the V segment lost 7 bases, leaving 5 bases of the junction unmatched. From germline, CDR1 is SNHLY and CDR2 FYNNEI. Once cultured for 10 days, the cells underwent separation to obtain CD4+ T cells. Documented for the person is a PCR-confirmed SARS-CoV-2 infection occurring between March and December 2020. Vaccination of participants consisted of two doses of either the BNT162b2 or mRNA-1273 vaccine. On this clone itself: The antigen is undetermined.

Some clones are missing from TCRdb's copy, which holds only in-frame ones; the method was immunoSEQ multiplex PCR. Altogether tens of thousands of clones are present, over 65% being singletons, with the ten largest covering 3% to 4%. The chain joins TRBV2 to TRBJ2-1; 8 bases line up with TRBD2. The starting material was CD4+ T cells from PBMCs cultured without peptide, obtained after COVID-19 vaccination. The receptor was derived from a human donor who had a prior SARS-CoV-2 infection. The chain's CDR3 is CASISGTSNEQFF. CDR3 in DNA: TGTGCCAGCATTTCCGGGACTAGCAATGAGCAGTTCTTC.